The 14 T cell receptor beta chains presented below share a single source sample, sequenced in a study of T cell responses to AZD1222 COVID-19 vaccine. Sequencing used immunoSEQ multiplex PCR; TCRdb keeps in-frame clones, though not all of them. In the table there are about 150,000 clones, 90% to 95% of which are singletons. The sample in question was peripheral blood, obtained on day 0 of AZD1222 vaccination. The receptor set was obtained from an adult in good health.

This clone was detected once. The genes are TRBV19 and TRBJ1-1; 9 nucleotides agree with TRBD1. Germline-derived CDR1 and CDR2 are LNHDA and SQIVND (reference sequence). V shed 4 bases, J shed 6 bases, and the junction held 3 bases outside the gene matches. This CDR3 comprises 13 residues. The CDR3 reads CASSSTGGPEAFF. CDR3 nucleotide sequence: TGTGCCAGTAGTAGTACAGGGGGCCCTGAAGCTTTCTTT.

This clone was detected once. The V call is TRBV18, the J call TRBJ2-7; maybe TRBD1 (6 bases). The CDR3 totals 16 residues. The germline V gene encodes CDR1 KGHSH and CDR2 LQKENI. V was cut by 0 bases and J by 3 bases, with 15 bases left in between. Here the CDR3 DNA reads TGTGCCAGCTCACCACCGGGACAACTATCAATCTACGAGCAGTACTTC. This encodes CASSPPGQLSIYEQYF.

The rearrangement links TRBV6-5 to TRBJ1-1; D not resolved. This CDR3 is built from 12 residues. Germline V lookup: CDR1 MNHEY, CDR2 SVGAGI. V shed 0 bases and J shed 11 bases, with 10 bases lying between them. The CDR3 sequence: CASSYSWDQAFF. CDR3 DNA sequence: TGTGCCAGCAGTTACTCATGGGATCAGGCTTTCTTT.

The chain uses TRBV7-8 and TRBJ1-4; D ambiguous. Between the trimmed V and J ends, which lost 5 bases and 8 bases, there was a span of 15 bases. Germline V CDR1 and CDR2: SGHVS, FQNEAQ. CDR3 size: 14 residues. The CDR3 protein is CASSLQVAAEKLFF. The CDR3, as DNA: TGTGCCAGCAGCCTCCAGGTGGCGGCGGAAAAACTGTTTTTT.

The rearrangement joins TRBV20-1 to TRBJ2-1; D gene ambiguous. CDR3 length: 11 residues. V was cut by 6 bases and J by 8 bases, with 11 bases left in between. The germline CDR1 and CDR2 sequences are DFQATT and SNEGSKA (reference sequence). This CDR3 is CSALRVDEQFF. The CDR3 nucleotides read TGCAGTGCACTAAGGGTTGATGAGCAGTTCTTC.

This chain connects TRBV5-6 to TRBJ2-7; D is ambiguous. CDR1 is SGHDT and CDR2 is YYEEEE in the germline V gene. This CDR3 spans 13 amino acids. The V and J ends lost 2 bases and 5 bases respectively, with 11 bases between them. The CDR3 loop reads CASSFTGRDEQYF. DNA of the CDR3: TGTGCCAGCAGCTTTACTGGACGTGACGAGCAGTACTTC.

CDR3 coding DNA: TGTGCCAGCAGTTTAGAGGGGAACATTCAGTACTTC. Translation: CASSLEGNIQYF. The J gene is TRBJ2-4, the V gene TRBV12-3 or TRBV12-4; perhaps TRBD1 as D (5 bases). V lost 1 base and J 7 bases, leaving 5 bases between the germline ends. CDR3 length: 12 residues.

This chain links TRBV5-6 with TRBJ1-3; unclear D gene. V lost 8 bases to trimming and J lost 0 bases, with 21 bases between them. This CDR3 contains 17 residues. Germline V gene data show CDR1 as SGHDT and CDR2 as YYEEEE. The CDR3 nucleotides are TGTGCCAGTGCCCCAGCAGGAGGTCTGAGCTCTGGAAACACCATATATTTT. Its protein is CASAPAGGLSSGNTIYF.

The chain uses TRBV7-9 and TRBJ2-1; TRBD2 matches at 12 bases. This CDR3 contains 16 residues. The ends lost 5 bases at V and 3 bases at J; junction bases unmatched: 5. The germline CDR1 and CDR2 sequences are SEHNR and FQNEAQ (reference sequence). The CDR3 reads CASSLTSGGHYNEQFF. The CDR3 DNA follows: TGTGCCAGCAGCCTCACTAGCGGGGGGCACTACAATGAGCAGTTCTTC.

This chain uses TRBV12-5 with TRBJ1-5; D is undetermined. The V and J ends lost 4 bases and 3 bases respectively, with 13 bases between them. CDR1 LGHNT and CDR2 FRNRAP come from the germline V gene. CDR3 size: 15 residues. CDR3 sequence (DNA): TGTGCTAGTGGTTGGTGGGAGGCGATCAATCAGCCCCAGCATTTT. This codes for CASGWWEAINQPQHF.

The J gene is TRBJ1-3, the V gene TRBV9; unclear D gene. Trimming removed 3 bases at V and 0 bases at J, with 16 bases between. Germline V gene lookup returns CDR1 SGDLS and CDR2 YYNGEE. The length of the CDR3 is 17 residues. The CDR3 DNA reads TGTGCCAGCAGCGGTGGTAATGAGAGGAGCTCTGGAAACACCATATATTTT. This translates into CASSGGNERSSGNTIYF.

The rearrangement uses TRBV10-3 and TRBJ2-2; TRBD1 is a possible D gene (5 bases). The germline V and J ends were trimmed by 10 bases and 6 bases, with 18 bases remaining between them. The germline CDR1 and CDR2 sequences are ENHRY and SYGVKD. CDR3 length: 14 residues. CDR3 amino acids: CASTPSRVPGELFF. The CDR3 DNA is TGTGCCAGCACCCCCTCCAGGGTCCCCGGGGAGCTGTTTTTT.

The CDR3 reads CASSTGQGFNEQYF. CDR3 DNA sequence: TGTGCCAGCAGCACGGGACAGGGGTTCAACGAGCAGTACTTC. The chain combines TRBV9 with TRBJ2-7; 10 bases fit TRBD1. Germline lookup yields CDR1 SGDLS and CDR2 YYNGEE. The trim removed 4 bases at V and 5 bases at J, leaving 6 bases unmatched. This CDR3 comprises 14 residues.

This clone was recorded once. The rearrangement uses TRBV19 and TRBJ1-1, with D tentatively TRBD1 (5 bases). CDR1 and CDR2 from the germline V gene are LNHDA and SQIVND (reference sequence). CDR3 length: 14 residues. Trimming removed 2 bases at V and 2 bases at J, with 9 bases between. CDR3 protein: CASSITGRNTEAFF. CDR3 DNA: TGTGCCAGTAGTATAACGGGACGAAACACTGAAGCTTTCTTT. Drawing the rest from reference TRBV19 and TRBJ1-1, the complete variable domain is DGGITQSPKYLFRKEGQNVTLSCEQNLNHDAMYWYRQDPGQGLRLIYYSQIVNDFQKGDIAEGYSVSREKKESFPLTVTSAQKNPTAFYLCASSITGRNTEAFFGQGTRLTVV.